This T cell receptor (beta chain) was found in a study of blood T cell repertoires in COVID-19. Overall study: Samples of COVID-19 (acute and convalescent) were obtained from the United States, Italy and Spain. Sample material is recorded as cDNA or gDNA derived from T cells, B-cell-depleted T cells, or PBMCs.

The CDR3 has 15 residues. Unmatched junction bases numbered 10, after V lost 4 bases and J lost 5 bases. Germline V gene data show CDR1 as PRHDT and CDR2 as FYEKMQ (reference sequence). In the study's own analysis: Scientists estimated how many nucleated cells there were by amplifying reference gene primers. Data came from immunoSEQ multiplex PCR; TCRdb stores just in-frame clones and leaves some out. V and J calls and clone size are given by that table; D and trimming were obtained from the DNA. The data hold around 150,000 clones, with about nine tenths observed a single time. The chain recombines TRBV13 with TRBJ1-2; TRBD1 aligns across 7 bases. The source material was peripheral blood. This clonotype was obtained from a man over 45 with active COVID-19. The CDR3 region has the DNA TGTGCCAGCAGCTACCCTGACAGGGAGACATATGGCTACACCTTC. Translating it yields CASSYPDRETYGYTF. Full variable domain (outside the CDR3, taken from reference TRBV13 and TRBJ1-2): AAGVIQSPRHLIKEKRETATLKCYPIPRHDTVYWYQQGPGQDPQFLISFYEKMQSDKGSIPDRFSAQQFSDYHSELNMSSLELGDSALYFCASSYPDRETYGYTFGSGTRLTVV.